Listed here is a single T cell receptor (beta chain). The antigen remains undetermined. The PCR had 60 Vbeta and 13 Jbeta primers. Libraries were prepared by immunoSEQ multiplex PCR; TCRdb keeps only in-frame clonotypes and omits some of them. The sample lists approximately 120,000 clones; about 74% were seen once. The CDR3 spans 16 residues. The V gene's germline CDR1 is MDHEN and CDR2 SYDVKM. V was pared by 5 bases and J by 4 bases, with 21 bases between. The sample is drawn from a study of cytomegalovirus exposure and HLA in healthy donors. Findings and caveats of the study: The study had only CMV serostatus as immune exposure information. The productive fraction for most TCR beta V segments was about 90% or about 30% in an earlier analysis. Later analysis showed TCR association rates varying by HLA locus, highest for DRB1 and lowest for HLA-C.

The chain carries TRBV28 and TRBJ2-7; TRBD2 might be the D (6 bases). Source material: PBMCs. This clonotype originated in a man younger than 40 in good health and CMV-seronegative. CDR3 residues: CASSPRRITGGYEQYF. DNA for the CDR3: TGTGCCAGCAGTCCCAGGAGGATTACCGGGGGTTACGAGCAGTACTTC.